The rows below give T cell receptor beta chains drawn from one sample of a study of CD8 T cells in ankylosing spondylitis. TCRdb passed the 5' RACE reads through MiXCR, listing each CDR3 protein once. The table lists around 480,000 distinct CDR3 sequences, more than 15% of them singletons. Sample: blood, either unsorted or a sorted T cell fraction (not recorded which). The receptors were sampled from a male donor with ankylosing spondylitis. The CDR3 runs from the conserved cysteine through the conserved F or W. A D gene is named only where the DNA matches it firmly. Size is stated for part of the rows, as once, few or many counts, or as a class when the clone is expanded.

v_gene,j_gene,d_gene,abundance,CDR3nt,CDR3aa
TRBV20-1,TRBJ2-7,.,few,TGCAGTGCTAGTCTGGCGGCCTCTTACGAGCAGTACTTC,CSASLAASYEQYF
TRBV2,TRBJ1-1,.,.,TGTGCCAGCAGTAAGGGGCAGCGGGACACTGAAGCTTTCTTT,CASSKGQRDTEAFF
TRBV5-6,TRBJ2-3,.,.,TGTGCCAGCAGCTTGGGGCTAAAGGGGGATACGCAGTATTTT,CASSLGLKGDTQYF
TRBV10-3,TRBJ1-1,.,few,TGTGCCATCAGTGAGTTGGGGGAAGCTTTCTTT,CAISELGEAFF
TRBV20-1,TRBJ1-6,TRBD1,few,TGCAGTGCTACCCGACAGGGGGCGAATTCACCCCTCCACTTT,CSATRQGANSPLHF
TRBV29-1,TRBJ2-3,.,many,TGCAGCGTTGACTCGGGGGGCACAGATACGCAGTATTTT,CSVDSGGTDTQYF
TRBV6-6,TRBJ2-7,TRBD1,few,TGTGCCAGCAGTTTCCCGACAGGGAACGAGCAGTACTTC,CASSFPTGNEQYF
TRBV28,TRBJ1-4,.,.,TGTGCCAGCATACGGAGTCGCGGGGAAAAACTGTTTTTT,CASIRSRGEKLFF
TRBV29-1,TRBJ2-4,.,many,TGCAGCGTTGCAGTCCAGCATGGTGCCAAAAACATTCAGTACTTC,CSVAVQHGAKNIQYF
TRBV20-1,TRBJ1-2,TRBD1,.,TGCAGTGCTAGAGATAGGCCAGGGGGCGACTATAACTATGGCTACACCTTC,CSARDRPGGDYNYGYTF
TRBV20-1,TRBJ2-1,TRBD1,few,TGCAGTGCTAGCCGGGACAGGGGCCCAGAGGAGTTCTTC,CSASRDRGPEEFF
TRBV29-1,TRBJ2-5,.,once,TGCAGCGCCGGGGGGCGGAAGGAAGAGACCCAGTACTTC,CSAGGRKEETQYF
TRBV10-3,TRBJ1-6,TRBD1,few,TGTGCCATCAGTGAGTCGGGGACAGGGGGTGAATCACCCCTCCACTTT,CAISESGTGGESPLHF
TRBV6-1,TRBJ1-5,.,.,TGTGCCAGCAGTGAAATGGTGGAGCAGCCCCAGCATTTT,CASSEMVEQPQHF
TRBV20-1,TRBJ2-7,TRBD2,.,TGCAGTGCAAACAGCCGGCGGGAGTCCCCCTACGAGCAGTACTTC,CSANSRRESPYEQYF
TRBV5-1,TRBJ1-1,.,few,TGCGCCAGCAGCGAAAGGCGGGGGCAGACTGAAGCTTTCTTT,CASSERRGQTEAFF
TRBV28,TRBJ2-3,.,.,TGTGCCAGCAGTCCTCGATTAGCCAGGGGTACGCAGTATTTT,CASSPRLARGTQYF
TRBV2,TRBJ1-5,TRBD1,.,TGTGCCAGCAGTCCCATACAGGGGATCAGCAATCAGCCCCAGCATTTT,CASSPIQGISNQPQHF
TRBV20-1,TRBJ1-5,TRBD1,.,TGCAGTGCAATAGAGGACAGGCCGGCCGCTCAGCCCCAGCATTTT,CSAIEDRPAAQPQHF
TRBV9,TRBJ2-5,TRBD2,.,TGTGCCAGCAGCCCTCTGGGCGGGAGCCTTCAAGAGACCCAGTACTTC,CASSPLGGSLQETQYF
TRBV25-1,TRBJ2-7,TRBD2,.,TGTGCCAGCAGGGATAGCGGGAGGGCCTACGAGCAGTACTTC,CASRDSGRAYEQYF
TRBV10-2,TRBJ1-5,.,.,TGCGCCAGCAGTGAGTGGGTGGACCAGCCCCAGCATTTT,CASSEWVDQPQHF
TRBV20-1,TRBJ1-4,.,.,TGCAGTGCTGCGGACCGAACAACTAATGAAAAACTGTTTTTT,CSAADRTTNEKLFF
TRBV4-1,TRBJ2-3,TRBD2,.,TGCGCCAGCAGCCCGCCGGGACTAGCGGGGGGAGGGGTGTCAGATACGCAGTATTTT,CASSPPGLAGGGVSDTQYF
TRBV5-1,TRBJ2-5,.,.,TGCGCCAGCAGTTTTACCGGGACACCGGCGGATGAGACCCAGTACTTC,CASSFTGTPADETQYF
TRBV5-1,TRBJ2-5,.,many,TGCGCCAGCAGCTTAGAACTAGTGGAGACCCAGTACTTC,CASSLELVETQYF
TRBV5-1,TRBJ2-7,.,many,TGCGCCAGCAGCTTGGCCGAACCAGTCTCCTACGAGCAGTACTTC,CASSLAEPVSYEQYF
TRBV12-3/TRBV12-4,TRBJ2-7,TRBD2,.,TGTGCCAGCAGTTATGAGCGGGGGGCCTACGAGCAGTACTTC,CASSYERGAYEQYF
TRBV7-2,TRBJ1-1,.,few,TGTGCCAGCAGCCCCGACAGGAGTTTTGAGGCTTTCTTT,CASSPDRSFEAFF
TRBV4-2,TRBJ1-4,.,few,TGTGCCAGCAGCCCTCAGCTAACTAATGAAAAACTGTTTTTT,CASSPQLTNEKLFF